This TCR beta chain was retrieved from a study of relationships among human T cell subsets. About this clonotype: Its antigen is currently unknown.

T cell subsets were isolated with magnetic beads coated with subset-specific monoclonal antibodies. The CDR3 extends over 14 amino acids. Germline V gives CDR1 SGHRS, CDR2 YFSETQ. Losses at the gene ends were 6 bases for V and 1 base for J; bases not matched to a gene: 5. Semiquantitative ARM-PCR amplified T cell receptor alpha and beta CDR3 regions from mRNA. In ARM-PCR, communal superprimers followed tagged nested gene-specific primers for exponential amplification. Before the second round, exonuclease removed the nested primers. TCRdb itself ran the multiplex PCR reads through MiXCR, one entry per CDR3 protein. This sample has 4,000 to 6,000 distinct CDR3 sequences; about 77% occur once, and the top ten carry approximately 30%. Overall study findings and caveats: Across seven subsets, gene usage, CDR3 length and N-additions did not differ significantly. Regulatory and Th2 subsets had few clones over 100 reads, unlike CD8+ cytotoxic cells.

The rearrangement links TRBV5-1 to TRBJ2-3; 7 bases are a match to TRBD1. The clonotype comes from a man aged 40-49 years in good health. Sequenced material: total T cells sorted from blood. This chain's CDR3 is CASTPGTGTDTQYF. The DNA of the CDR3 is TGCGCCAGCACTCCCGGGACAGGCACAGATACGCAGTATTTT.